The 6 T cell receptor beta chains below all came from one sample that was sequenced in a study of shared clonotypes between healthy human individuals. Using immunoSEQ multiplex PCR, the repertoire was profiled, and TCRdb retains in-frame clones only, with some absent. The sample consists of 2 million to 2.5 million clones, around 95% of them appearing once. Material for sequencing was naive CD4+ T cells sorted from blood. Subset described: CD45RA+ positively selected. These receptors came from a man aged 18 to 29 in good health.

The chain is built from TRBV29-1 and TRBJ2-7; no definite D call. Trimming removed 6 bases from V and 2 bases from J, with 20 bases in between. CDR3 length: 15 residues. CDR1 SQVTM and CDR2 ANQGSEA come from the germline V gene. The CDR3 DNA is TGCAGCGTATCCCGAGGACGGGCAGGAACCTACGAGCAGTACTTC. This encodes CSVSRGRAGTYEQYF.

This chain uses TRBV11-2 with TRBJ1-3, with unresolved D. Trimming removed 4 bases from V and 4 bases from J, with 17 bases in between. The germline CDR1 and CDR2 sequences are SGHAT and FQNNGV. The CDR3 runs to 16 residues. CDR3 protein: CASSYPQKVVGNTIYF. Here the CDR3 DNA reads TGTGCCAGCAGCTACCCACAAAAGGTTGTCGGAAACACCATATATTTT.

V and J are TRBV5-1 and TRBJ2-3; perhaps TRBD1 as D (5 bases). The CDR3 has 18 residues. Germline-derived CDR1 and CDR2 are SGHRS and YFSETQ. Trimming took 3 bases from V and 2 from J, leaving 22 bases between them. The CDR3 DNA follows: TGCGCCAGCAGCTCGTACCCAATCGACAGCAGGTACACAGATACGCAGTATTTT. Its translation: CASSSYPIDSRYTDTQYF.

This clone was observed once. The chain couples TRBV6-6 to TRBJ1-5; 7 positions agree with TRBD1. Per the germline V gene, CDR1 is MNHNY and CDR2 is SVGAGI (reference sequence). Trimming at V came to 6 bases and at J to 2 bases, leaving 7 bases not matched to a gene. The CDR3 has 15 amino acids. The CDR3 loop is CASRDTDRGNQPQHF. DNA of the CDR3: TGTGCCAGCAGGGACACCGACAGGGGCAATCAGCCCCAGCATTTT.

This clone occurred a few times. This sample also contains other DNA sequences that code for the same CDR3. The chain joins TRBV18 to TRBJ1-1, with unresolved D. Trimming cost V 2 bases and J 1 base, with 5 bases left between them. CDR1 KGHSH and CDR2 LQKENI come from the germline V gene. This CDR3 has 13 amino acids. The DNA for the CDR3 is TGTGCCAGCTCACCAACACAGAACACTGAAGCTTTCTTT. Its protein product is CASSPTQNTEAFF.

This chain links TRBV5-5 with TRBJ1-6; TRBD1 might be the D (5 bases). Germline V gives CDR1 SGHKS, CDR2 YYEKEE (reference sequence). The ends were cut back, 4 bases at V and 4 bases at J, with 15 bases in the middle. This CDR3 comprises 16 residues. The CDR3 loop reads CASSRGGDPYNSPLHF. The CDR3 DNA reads TGTGCCAGCAGCCGGGGGGGTGACCCTTATAATTCACCCCTCCACTTT.